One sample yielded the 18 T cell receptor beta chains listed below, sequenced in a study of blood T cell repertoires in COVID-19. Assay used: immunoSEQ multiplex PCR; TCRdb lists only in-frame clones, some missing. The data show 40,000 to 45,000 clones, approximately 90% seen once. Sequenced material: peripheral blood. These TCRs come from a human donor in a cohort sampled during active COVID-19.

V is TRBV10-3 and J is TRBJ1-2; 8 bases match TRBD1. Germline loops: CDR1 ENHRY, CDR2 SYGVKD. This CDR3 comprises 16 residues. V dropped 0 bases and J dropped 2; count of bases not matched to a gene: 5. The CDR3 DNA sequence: TGTGCCATCAGTGAGTCGCAGGGGGCTTCAAACTATGGCTACACCTTC. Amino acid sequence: CAISESQGASNYGYTF.

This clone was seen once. The chain's CDR3 is CASSLQGTGKGKLFF. CDR3 nucleotides: TGTGCCAGCAGTTTGCAAGGGACAGGGAAGGGAAAACTGTTTTTT. The chain employs TRBV6-6 and TRBJ1-4; 9 bases match TRBD1. The CDR3 has 15 residues. Germline trimming cut 4 bases from V and 10 bases from J; bases unmatched to any gene: 10. From germline, CDR1 is MNHNY and CDR2 SVGAGI (reference sequence).

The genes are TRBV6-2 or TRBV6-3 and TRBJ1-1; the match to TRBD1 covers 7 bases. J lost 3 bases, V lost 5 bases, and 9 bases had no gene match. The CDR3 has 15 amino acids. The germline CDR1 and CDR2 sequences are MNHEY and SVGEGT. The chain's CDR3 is CASSENRQGDTEAFF. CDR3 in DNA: TGTGCCAGCAGTGAGAACAGGCAGGGGGACACTGAAGCTTTCTTT.

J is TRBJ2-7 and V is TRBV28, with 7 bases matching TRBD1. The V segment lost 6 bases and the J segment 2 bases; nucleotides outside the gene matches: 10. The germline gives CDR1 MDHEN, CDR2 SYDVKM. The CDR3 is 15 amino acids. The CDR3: CASSPSGQVTYEQYF. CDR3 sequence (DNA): TGTGCCAGCAGCCCTTCCGGACAGGTAACCTACGAGCAGTACTTC.

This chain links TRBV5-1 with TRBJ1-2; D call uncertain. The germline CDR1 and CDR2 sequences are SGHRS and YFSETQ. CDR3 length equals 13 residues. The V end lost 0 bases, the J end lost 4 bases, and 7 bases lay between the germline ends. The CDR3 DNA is TGCGCCAGCAGCTTGGCCACTATCTATGGCTACACCTTC. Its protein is CASSLATIYGYTF.

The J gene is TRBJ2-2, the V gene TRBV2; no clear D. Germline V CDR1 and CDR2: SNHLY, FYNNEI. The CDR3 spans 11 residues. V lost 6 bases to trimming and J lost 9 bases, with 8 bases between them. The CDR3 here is CASSVSWELFF. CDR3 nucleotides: TGTGCCAGCAGCGTTTCGTGGGAGCTGTTTTTT.

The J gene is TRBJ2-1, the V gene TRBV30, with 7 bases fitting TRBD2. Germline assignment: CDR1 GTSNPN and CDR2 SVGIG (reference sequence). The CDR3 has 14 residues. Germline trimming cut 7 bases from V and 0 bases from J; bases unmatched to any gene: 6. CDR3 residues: CAYKRGFSYNEQFF. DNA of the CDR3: TGTGCCTATAAGCGGGGATTCTCCTACAATGAGCAGTTCTTC.

This chain's CDR3 is CSVGASNQPQHF. CDR3 nucleotide sequence: TGCAGCGTTGGAGCGTCTAATCAGCCCCAGCATTTT. This sequence joins TRBV29-1 and TRBJ1-5, with D uncertain. This CDR3 has 12 residues. Trimming removed 4 bases from V and 4 bases from J, with 8 bases in between. Looked up from germline, CDR1 is SQVTM and CDR2 is ANQGSEA.

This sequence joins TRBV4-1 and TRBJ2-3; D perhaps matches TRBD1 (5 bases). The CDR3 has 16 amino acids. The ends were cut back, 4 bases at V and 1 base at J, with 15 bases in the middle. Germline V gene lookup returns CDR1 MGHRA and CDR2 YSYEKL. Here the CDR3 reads CASSPSAGIRTDTQYF. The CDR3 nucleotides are TGCGCCAGCAGCCCATCTGCAGGGATTCGCACAGATACGCAGTATTTT.

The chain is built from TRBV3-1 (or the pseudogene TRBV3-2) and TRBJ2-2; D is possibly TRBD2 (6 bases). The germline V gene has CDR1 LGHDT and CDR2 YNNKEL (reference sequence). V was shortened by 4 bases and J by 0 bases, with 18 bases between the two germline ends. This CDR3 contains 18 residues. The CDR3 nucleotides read TGTGCCAGCAGCCCCGCATTTAAGGCGGGGTCGAACACCGGGGAGCTGTTTTTT. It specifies CASSPAFKAGSNTGELFF.

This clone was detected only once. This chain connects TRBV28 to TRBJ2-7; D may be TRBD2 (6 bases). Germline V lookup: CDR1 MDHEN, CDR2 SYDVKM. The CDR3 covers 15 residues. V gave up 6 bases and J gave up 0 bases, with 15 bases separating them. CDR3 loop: CASRLGEESSYEQYF. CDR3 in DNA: TGTGCCAGCAGGCTAGGGGAGGAGAGCTCCTACGAGCAGTACTTC.

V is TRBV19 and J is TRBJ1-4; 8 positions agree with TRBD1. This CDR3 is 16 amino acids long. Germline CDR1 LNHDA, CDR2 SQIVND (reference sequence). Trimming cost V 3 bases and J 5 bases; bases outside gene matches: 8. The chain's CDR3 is CASSIWRTGKNEKLFF. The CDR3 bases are TGTGCCAGTAGTATCTGGCGGACAGGGAAGAATGAAAAACTGTTTTTT.

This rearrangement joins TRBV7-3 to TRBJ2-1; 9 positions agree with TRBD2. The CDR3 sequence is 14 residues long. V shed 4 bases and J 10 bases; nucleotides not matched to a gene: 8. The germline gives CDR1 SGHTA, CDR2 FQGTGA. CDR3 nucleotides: TGTGCCAGCAGCTCCTCGGCGGGAGGGTTCGAGCAGTTCTTC. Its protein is CASSSSAGGFEQFF. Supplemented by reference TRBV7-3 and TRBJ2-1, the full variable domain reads GAGVSQTPSNKVTEKGKYVELRCDPISGHTALYWYRQSLGQGPEFLIYFQGTGAADDSGLPNDRFFAVRPEGSVSTLKIQRTERGDSAVYLCASSSSAGGFEQFFGPGTRLTVL.

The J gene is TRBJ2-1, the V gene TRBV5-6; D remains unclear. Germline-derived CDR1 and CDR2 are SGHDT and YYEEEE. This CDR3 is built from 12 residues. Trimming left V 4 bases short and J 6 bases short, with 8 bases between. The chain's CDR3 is CASSLRRNEQFF. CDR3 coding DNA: TGTGCCAGCAGCCTGAGGCGCAATGAGCAGTTCTTC.

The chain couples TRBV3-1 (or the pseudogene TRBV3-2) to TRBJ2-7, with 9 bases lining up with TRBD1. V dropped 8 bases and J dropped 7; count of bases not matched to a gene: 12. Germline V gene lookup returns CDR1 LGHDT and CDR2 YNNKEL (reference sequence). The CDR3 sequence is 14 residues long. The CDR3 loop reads CASGLGTGSGEQYF. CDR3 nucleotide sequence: TGTGCCAGCGGACTTGGGACAGGGTCGGGGGAGCAGTACTTC.

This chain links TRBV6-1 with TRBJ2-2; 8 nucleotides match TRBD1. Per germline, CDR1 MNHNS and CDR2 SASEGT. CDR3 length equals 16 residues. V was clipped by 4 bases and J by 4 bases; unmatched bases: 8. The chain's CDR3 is CASSGRGQVGTGELFF. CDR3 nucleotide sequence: TGTGCCAGCAGTGGGAGGGGACAGGTTGGCACCGGGGAGCTGTTTTTT.

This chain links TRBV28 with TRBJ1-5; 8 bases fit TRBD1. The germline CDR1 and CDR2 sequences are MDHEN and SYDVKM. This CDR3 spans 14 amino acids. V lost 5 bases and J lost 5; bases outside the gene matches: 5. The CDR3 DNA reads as TGTGCCAGCAGTGTCGGACAGGGATATCAGCCCCAGCATTTT. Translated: CASSVGQGYQPQHF. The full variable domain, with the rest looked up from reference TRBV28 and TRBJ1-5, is DVKVTQSSRYLVKRTGEKVFLECVQDMDHENMFWYRQDPGLGLRLIYFSYDVKMKEKGDIPEGYSVSREKKERFSLILESASTNQTSMYLCASSVGQGYQPQHFGDGTRLSIL.

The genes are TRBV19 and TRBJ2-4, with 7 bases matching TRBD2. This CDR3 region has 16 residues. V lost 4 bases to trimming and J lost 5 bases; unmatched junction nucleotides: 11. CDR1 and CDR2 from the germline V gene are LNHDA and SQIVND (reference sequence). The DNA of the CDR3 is TGTGCCAGTAGTACCAAACTAGCCCGGGGGGAAAACATTCAGTACTTC. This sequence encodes CASSTKLARGENIQYF. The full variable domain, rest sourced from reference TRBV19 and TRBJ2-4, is DGGITQSPKYLFRKEGQNVTLSCEQNLNHDAMYWYRQDPGQGLRLIYYSQIVNDFQKGDIAEGYSVSREKKESFPLTVTSAQKNPTAFYLCASSTKLARGENIQYFGAGTRLSVL.